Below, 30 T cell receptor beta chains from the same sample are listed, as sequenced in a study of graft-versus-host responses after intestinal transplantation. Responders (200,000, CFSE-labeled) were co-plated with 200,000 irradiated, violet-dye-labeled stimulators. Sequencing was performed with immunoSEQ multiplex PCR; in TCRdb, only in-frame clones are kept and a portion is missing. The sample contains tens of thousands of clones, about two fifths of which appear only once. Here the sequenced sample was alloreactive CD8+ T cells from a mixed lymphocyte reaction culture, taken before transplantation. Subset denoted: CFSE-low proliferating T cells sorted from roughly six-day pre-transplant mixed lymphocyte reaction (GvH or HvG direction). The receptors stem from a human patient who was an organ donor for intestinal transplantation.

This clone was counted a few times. The CDR3 region is CASSQGLAGAGELFF. The DNA of the CDR3 is TGCGCCAGCAGCCAAGGACTAGCGGGAGCCGGGGAGCTGTTTTTT. V gene TRBV4-1 combines with J gene TRBJ2-2; TRBD2 matches at 12 bases. Germline V gene data show CDR1 as MGHRA and CDR2 as YSYEKL. With 1 base clipped from V and 6 bases from J, the junction kept 0 bases outside the gene matches. This CDR3 is built from 15 residues.

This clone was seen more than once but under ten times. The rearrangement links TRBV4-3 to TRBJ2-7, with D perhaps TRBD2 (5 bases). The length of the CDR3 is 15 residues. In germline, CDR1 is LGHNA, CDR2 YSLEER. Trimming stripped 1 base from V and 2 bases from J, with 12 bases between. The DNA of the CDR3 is TGCGCCAGCAGCCAAGTGGCTAGCACAGCCTACGAGCAGTACTTC. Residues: CASSQVASTAYEQYF.

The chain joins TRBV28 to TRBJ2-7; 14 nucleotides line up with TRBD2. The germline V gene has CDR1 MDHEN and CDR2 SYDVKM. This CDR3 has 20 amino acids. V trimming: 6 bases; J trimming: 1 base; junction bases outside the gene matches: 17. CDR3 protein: CASSPVAPGLAGVESYEQYF. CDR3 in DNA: TGTGCCAGCAGCCCTGTGGCCCCGGGACTAGCGGGAGTAGAGTCCTACGAGCAGTACTTC.

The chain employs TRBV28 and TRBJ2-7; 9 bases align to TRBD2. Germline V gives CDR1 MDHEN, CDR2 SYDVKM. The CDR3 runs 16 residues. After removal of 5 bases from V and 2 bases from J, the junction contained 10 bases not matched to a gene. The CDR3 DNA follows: TGTGCCAGCAGTCCCCCGACTAGCGGACCTACCTACGAGCAGTACTTC. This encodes CASSPPTSGPTYEQYF.

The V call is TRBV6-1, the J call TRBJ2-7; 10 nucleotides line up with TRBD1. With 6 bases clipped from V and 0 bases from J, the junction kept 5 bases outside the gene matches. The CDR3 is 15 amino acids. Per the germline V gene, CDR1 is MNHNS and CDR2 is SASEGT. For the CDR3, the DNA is TGTGCCAGCAGCGATAGGACAGGGGGCTCCTACGAGCAGTACTTC. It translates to CASSDRTGGSYEQYF.

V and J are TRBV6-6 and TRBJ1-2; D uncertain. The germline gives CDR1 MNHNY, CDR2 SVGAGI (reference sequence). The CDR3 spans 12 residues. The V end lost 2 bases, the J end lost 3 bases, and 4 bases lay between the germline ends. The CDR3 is CASSYRDYGYTF. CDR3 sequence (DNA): TGTGCCAGCAGTTACAGGGACTATGGCTACACCTTC.

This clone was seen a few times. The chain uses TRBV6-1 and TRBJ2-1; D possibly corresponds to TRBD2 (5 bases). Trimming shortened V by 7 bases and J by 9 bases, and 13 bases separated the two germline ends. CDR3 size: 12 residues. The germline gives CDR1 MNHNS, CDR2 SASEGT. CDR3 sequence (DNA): TGTGCCAGCACCGTCCGGGCGGGTGAGCAGTTCTTC. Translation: CASTVRAGEQFF.

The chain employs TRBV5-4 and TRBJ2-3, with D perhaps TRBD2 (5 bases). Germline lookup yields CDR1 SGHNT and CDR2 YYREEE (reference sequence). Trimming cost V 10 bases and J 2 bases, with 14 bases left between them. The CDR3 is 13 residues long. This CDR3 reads CAGGGSYTDTQYF. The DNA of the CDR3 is TGTGCCGGAGGTGGTAGCTACACAGATACGCAGTATTTT.

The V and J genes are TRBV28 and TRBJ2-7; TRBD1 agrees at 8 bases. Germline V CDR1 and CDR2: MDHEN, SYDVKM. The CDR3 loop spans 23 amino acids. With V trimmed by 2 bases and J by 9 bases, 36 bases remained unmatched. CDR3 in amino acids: CASSLATGAARLVGPPWTGGQYF. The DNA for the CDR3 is TGTGCCAGCAGTTTAGCGACAGGGGCTGCCCGTTTGGTGGGGCCACCATGGACCGGTGGGCAGTACTTC.

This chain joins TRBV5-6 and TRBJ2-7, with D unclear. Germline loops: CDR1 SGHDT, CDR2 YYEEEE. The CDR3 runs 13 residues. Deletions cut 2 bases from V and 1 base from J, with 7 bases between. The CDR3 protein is CASSLGMSYEQYF. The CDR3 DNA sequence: TGTGCCAGCAGCTTAGGTATGTCCTACGAGCAGTACTTC.

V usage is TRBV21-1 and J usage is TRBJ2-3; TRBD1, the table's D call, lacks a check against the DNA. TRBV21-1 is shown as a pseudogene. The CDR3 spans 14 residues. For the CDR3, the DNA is TGTGCCAGCCTAACGGGACAGGGACCAGATACGCAGTATTTT. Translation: CASLTGQGPDTQYF.

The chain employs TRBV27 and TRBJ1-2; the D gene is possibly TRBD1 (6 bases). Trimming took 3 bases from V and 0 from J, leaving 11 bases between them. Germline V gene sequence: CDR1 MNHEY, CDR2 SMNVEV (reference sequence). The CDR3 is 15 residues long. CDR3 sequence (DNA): TGTGCCAGCAGTTTTTTCGCAGGGGCTAACTATGGCTACACCTTC. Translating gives CASSFFAGANYGYTF.

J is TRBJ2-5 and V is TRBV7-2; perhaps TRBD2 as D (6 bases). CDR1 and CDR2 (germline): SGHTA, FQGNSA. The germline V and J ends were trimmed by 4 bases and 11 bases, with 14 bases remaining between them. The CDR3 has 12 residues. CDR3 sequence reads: CASSYPPGLQYF. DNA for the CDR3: TGTGCCAGCAGCTATCCTCCGGGACTTCAGTACTTC.

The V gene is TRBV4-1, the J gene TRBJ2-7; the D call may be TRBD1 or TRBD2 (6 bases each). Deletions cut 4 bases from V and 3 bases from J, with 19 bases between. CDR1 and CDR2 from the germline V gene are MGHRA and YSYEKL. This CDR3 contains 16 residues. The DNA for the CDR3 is TGCGCCAGCAGCCCAGCCGTGGGGGGCAGTTACTACGAGCAGTACTTC. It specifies CASSPAVGGSYYEQYF.

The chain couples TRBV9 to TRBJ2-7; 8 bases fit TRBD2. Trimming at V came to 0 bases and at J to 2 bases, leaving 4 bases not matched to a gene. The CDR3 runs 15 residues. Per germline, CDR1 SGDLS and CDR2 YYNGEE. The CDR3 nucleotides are TGTGCCAGCAGCGTAGCTAGCGGGTCCCCCTACGAGCAGTACTTC. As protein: CASSVASGSPYEQYF. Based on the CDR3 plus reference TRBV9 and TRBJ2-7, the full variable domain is DSGVTQTPKHLITATGQRVTLRCSPRSGDLSVYWYQQSLDQGLQFLIQYYNGEERAKGNILERFSAQQFPDLHSELNLSSLELGDSALYFCASSVASGSPYEQYFGPGTRLTVT.

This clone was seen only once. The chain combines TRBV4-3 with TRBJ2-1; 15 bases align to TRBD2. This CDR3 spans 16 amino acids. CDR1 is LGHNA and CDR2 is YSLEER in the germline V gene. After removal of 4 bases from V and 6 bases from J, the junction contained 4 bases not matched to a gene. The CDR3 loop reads CASSPWTSGRVNEQFF. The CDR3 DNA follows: TGCGCCAGCAGCCCCTGGACTAGCGGGAGGGTCAATGAGCAGTTCTTC.

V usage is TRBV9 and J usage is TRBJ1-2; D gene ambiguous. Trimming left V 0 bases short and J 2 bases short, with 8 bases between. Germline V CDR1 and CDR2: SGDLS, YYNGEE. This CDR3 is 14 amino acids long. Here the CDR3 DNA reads TGTGCCAGCAGCGTAGCATCGGGGAACTATGGCTACACCTTC. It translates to CASSVASGNYGYTF. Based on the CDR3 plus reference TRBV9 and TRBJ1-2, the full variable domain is DSGVTQTPKHLITATGQRVTLRCSPRSGDLSVYWYQQSLDQGLQFLIQYYNGEERAKGNILERFSAQQFPDLHSELNLSSLELGDSALYFCASSVASGNYGYTFGSGTRLTVV.

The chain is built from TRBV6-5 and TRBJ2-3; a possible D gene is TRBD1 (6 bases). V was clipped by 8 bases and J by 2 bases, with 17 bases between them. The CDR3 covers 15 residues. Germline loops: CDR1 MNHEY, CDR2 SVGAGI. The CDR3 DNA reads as TGTGCCAGCCCCCCCGTGACAGGCACCACAGATACGCAGTATTTT. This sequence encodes CASPPVTGTTDTQYF.

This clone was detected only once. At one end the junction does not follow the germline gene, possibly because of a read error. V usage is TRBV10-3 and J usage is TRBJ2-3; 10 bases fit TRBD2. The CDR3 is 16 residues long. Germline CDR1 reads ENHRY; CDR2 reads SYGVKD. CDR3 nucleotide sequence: TGTGCCATCAGCGAGTCGACTAGCGGGCCGTGGGGTCCGCAGTATTTT. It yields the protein CAISESTSGPWGPQYF.

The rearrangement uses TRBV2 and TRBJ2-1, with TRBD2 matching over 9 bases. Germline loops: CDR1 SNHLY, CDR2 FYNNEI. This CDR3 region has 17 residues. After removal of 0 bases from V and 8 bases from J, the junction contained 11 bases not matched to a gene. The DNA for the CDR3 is TGTGCCAGCAGTGAAGCGCTTGGCGGGAGGGTTCACGATGAGCAGTTCTTC. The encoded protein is CASSEALGGRVHDEQFF. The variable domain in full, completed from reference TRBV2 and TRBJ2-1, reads EPEVTQTPSHQVTQMGQEVILRCVPISNHLYFYWYRQILGQKVEFLVSFYNNEISEKSEIFDDQFSVERPDGSNFTLKIRSTKLEDSAMYFCASSEALGGRVHDEQFFGPGTRLTVL.

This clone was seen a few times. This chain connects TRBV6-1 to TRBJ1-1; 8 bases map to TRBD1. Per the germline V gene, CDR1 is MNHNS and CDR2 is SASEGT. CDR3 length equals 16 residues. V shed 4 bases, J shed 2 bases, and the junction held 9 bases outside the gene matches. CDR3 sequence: CASSVAGTGQNTEAFF. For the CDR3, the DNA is TGTGCCAGCAGTGTAGCAGGGACAGGTCAAAACACTGAAGCTTTCTTT.

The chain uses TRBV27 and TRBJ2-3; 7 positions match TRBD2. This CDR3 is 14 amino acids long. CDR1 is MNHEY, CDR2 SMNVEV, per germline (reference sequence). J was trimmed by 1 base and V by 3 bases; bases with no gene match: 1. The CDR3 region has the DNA TGTGCCAGCAGTTTCCGGGGGGGCACAGATACGCAGTATTTT. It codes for CASSFRGGTDTQYF.

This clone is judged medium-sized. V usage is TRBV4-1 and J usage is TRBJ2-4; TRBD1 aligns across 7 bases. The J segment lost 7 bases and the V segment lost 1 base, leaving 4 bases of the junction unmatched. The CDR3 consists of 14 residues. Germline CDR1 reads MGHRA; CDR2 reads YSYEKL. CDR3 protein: CASSQGTGWNIQYF. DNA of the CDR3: TGCGCCAGCAGCCAAGGGACAGGTTGGAACATTCAGTACTTC.

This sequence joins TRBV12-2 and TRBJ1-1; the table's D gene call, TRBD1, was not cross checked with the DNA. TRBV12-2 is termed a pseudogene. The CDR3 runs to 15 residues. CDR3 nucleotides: TGTGCAAGTCGCCCCCACCAACGACAGGACCCTGAAGCTTTCTTT. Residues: CASRPHQRQDPEAFF.

The CDR3 DNA sequence: TGCGCCAGCTCAGATCCGATGAACACTGAAGCTTTCTTT. It encodes CASSDPMNTEAFF. The chain links TRBV5-1 to TRBJ1-1; no definite D call. This CDR3 is 13 amino acids long. Trimming shortened V by 7 bases and J by 0 bases, and 10 bases separated the two germline ends. Germline CDR1 and CDR2: SGHRS and YFSETQ.

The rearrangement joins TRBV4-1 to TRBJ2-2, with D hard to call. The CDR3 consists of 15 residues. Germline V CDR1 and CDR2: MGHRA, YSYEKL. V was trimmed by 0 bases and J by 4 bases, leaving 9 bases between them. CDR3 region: CASSQEVAITGELFF. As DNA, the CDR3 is TGCGCCAGCAGCCAAGAGGTCGCCATCACCGGGGAGCTGTTTTTT.

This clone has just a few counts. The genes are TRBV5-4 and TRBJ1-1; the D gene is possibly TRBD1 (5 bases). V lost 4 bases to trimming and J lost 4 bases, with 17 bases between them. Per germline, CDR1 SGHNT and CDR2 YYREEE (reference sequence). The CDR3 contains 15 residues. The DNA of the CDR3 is TGTGCCAGCAGCCCTGGTGGGGGGAGTGGCACTGAAGCTTTCTTT. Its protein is CASSPGGGSGTEAFF.

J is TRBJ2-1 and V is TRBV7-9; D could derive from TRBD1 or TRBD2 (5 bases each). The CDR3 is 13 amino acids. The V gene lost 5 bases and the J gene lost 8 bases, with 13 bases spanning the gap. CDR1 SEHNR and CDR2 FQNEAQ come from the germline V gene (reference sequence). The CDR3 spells CASSRRDLYEQFF. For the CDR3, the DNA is TGTGCCAGCAGCCGCCGGGACCTCTATGAGCAGTTCTTC. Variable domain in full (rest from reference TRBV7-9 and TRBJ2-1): DTGVSQNPRHKITKRGQNVTFRCDPISEHNRLYWYRQTLGQGPEFLTYFQNEAQLEKSRLLSDRFSAERPKGSFSTLEIQRTEQGDSAMYLCASSRRDLYEQFFGPGTRLTVL.

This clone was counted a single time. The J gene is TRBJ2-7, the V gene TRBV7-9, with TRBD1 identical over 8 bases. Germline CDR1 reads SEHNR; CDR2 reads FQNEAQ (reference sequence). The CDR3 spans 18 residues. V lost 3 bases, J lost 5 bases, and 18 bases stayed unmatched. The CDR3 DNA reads TGTGCCAGCAGCTTTCCGGGACAGGTGTTCCCGCTGTTAAACGAGCAGTACTTC. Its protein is CASSFPGQVFPLLNEQYF.

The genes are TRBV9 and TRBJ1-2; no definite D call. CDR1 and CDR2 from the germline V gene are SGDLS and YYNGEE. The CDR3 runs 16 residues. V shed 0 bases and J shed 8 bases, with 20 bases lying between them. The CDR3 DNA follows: TGTGCCAGCAGCGTAGGGCCCCTTGACTTCCCGTTGGGCTACACCTTC. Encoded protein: CASSVGPLDFPLGYTF.